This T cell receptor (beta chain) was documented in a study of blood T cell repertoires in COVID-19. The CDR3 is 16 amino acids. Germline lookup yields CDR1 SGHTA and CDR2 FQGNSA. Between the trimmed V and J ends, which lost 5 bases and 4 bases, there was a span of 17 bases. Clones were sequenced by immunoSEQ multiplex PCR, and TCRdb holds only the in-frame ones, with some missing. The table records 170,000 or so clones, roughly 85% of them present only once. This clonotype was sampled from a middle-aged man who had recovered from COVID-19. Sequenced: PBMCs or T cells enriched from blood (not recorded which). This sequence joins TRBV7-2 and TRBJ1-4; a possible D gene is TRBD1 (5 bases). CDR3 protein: CASSQTSGGNNEKLFF. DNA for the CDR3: TGTGCCAGCAGCCAAACCTCCGGGGGAAATAATGAAAAACTGTTTTTT.